Listed below are T cell receptor beta chains from one sample, sequenced in a study of T cells after yellow fever vaccination. TCRdb fed the 5' RACE reads into MiXCR, producing one record per CDR3 protein. The sample includes 50,000 or so distinct CDR3 sequences, about 6.6% seen only once; the top ten take more than 20%. Here the sequenced sample was CD8+ T cells not binding an NS4B(214-222) dextramer, sorted from PBMCs, taken approximately 47 days after the first yellow fever vaccination. The receptors originated from a man aged 18 to 35 who received the YFV17D yellow fever vaccine. Both conserved end residues are part of each CDR3.

J gene,V gene,CDR3 protein
TRBJ2-2,TRBV20-1,CSASSQEYTGELFF
TRBJ1-1,TRBV29-1,CSVWGRRGANTEAFF
TRBJ1-1,TRBV5-6,CASNYQGGILDAFF
TRBJ2-3,TRBV10-3,CATLAYSTDTQYF
TRBJ2-2,TRBV3-1,CASSQDENSGQGNTGELFF
TRBJ2-1,TRBV5-1,CASSPGGLYNEQFF
TRBJ2-2,TRBV5-1,CASSASGDNTGELFF
TRBJ2-2,TRBV7-9,CASSFLSGQGTGELFF
TRBJ2-3,TRBV9,CASSVSGGLTSRDTQYF
TRBJ2-7,TRBV5-1,CASSLVGEQYF
TRBJ2-4,TRBV7-2,CASSLAGTKKNIQYF
TRBJ2-7,TRBV7-8,CASSWTSGGSNEQYF
TRBJ2-7,TRBV9,CASSPGHEISYEQYF
TRBJ2-3,TRBV18,CASSSWNPRDRGEDTQYF
TRBJ2-1,TRBV5-1,CASSGARGRGEQFF
TRBJ2-1,TRBV10-3,CAISVAGGGNNEQFF
TRBJ2-6,TRBV5-6,CASRARDRSDSGANVLTF
TRBJ2-6,TRBV6-1,CASSGDSVVANVLTF
TRBJ2-7,TRBV29-1,CSATSVDYEQYF
TRBJ1-1,TRBV11-2,CASKTTRGDVETEAFF
TRBJ2-5,TRBV19,CASSYVLWKYRPMETQYF
TRBJ1-1,TRBV7-8,CASSPRGNTEAFF
TRBJ1-3,TRBV4-3,CASSQEATRGDTIYF